This T cell receptor (beta chain) was identified in a study of control samples from healthy donors and cancer patients (dated by TCRdb to the early 2020s). The junction carries 18 bases between V and J, which are trimmed by 2 bases and 1 base respectively. For CDR1 and CDR2, the germline V gene lists MNHEY and SVGEGT. The CDR3 contains 18 residues, cysteine and phenylalanine counted. Only the CDR3 DNA stays, 54 bases, in frame from base 1. Library creation used the immunoSEQ multiplex PCR assay. TCRdb retrieved this table from immuneACCESS and kept in-frame rearrangements only. Not all clones are present; in checked studies, unresolved V genes account for under half, and no reason is known for the remainder. The sample contains about 86,000 clones, 85% to 90% of them found a single time. The biggest ten clones account for 8.5% to 10% of the sample. Comment on this clone: It lacks a known antigen. Per-base quality was not reported, and no clone a single base away is much larger than it.

The receptor was derived from a woman between 45 and 65 years old with colorectal cancer. In this chain, TRBV6-2 or TRBV6-3 is recombined with TRBJ1-5; TRBD1 is a weak D gene call, 5 bases matching. The sample taken for sequencing was PBMCs. The CDR3 amino acid sequence is: CASSYKGKTRISNQPQHF. DNA sequence: TGTGCCAGCAGTTACAAGGGGAAGACGAGGATAAGCAATCAGCCCCAGCATTTT.